The clone carrying this T cell receptor (beta chain) was counted ten times or more. As yet, its antigen is unknown. The entry originates in a study of CD8 T cells in ankylosing spondylitis. Findings and caveats of the study: Reportedly, significant enrichment of disease-linked clones occurred in matched ankylosing spondylitis synovial fluid.

The TCR beta libraries were generated through quantitative 5'-RACE incorporating molecular barcodes. TCRdb used MiXCR to reprocess the 5' RACE reads, holding one entry per CDR3 protein. The profile shows roughly 42,000 distinct CDR3 sequences, less than 3% of them singletons. This CDR3 region has 13 residues. The TCR comes from a male donor with ankylosing spondylitis or in good health (not recorded which). The J gene is TRBJ2-5, the V gene TRBV21-1. TRBV21-1 is a known pseudogene. Sequenced material: blood, either unsorted or a sorted T cell fraction (not recorded which). CDR3 loop: CASSPGVQETQYF. CDR3 nucleotides: TGTGCCAGCAGTCCAGGGGTACAGGAGACCCAGTACTTC.